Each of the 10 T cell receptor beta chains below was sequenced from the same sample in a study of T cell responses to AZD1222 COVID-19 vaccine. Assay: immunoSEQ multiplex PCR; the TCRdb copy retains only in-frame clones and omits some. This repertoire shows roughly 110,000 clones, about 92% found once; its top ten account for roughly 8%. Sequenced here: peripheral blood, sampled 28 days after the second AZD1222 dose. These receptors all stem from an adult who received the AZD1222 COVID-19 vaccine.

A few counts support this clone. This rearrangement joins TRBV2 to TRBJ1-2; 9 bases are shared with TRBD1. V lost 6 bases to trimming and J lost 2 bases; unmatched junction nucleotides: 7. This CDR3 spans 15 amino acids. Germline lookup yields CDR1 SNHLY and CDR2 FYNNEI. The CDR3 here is CASRNWDRANYGYTF. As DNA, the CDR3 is TGTGCCAGCAGGAACTGGGACAGGGCAAACTATGGCTACACCTTC.

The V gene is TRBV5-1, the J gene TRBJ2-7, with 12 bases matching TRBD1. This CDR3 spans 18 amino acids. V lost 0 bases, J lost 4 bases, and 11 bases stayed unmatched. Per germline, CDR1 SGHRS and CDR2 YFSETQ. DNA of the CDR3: TGCGCCAGCAGCTTGGGCCCGGCCTCGGGACAGGGGGCTTACGAGCAGTACTTC. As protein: CASSLGPASGQGAYEQYF.

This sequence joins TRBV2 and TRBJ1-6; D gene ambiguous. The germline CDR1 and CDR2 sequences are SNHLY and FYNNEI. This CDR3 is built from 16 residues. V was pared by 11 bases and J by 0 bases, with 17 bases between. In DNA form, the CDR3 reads TGTGCCTCCCCGAATGATAGGGTCTCCTATAATTCACCCCTCCACTTT. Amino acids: CASPNDRVSYNSPLHF.

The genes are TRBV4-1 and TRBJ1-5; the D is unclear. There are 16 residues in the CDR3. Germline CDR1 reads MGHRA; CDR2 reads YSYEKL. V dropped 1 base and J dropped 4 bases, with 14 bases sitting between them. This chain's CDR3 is CASSQGPGSRNQPQHF. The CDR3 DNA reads TGCGCCAGCAGCCAAGGCCCCGGGAGCCGGAATCAGCCCCAGCATTTT.

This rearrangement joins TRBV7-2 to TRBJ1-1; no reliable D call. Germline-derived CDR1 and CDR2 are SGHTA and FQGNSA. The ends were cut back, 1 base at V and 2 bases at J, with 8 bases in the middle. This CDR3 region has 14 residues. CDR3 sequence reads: CASSLEAGNTEAFF. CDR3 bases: TGTGCCAGCAGCTTAGAAGCCGGAAACACTGAAGCTTTCTTT.

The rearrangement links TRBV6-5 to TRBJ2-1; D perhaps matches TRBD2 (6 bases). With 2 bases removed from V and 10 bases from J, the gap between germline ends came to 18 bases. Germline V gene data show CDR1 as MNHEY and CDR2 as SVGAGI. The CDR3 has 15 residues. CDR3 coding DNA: TGTGCCAGCAGTTACCTCCGACTAGGGAGCAAGGAGCAGTTCTTC. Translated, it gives CASSYLRLGSKEQFF.

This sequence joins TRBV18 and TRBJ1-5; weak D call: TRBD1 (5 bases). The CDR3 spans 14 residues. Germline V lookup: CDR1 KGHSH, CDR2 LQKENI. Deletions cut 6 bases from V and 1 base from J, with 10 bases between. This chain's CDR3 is CASSPNRSNQPQHF. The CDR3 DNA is TGTGCCAGCTCCCCCAACAGGAGCAATCAGCCCCAGCATTTT.

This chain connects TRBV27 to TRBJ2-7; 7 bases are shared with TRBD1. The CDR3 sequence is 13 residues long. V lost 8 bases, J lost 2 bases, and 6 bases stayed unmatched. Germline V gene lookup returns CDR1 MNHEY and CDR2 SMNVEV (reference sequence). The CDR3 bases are TGTGCCAGCGACAGGGTAGGGGCCTACGAGCAGTACTTC. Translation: CASDRVGAYEQYF.

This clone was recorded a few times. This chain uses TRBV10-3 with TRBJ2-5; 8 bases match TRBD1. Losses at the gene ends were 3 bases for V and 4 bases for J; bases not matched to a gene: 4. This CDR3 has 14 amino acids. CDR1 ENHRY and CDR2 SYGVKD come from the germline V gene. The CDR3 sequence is CAISDRGLGETQYF. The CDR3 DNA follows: TGTGCCATCAGTGACAGGGGGCTGGGAGAGACCCAGTACTTC.

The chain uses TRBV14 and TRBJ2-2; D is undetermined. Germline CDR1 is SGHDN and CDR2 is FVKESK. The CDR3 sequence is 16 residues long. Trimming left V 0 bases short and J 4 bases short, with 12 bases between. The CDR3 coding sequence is TGTGCCAGCAGCCAAGATGGGGATTGGATCACCGGGGAGCTGTTTTTT. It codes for CASSQDGDWITGELFF.